The 32 T cell receptor beta chains below come from one sample, sequenced in a study of breast tumors, draining lymph nodes, adjacent tissues. Breast cancer patients provided tissue from their axillary draining lymph nodes. From the multiplex PCR reads, TCRdb called clonotypes with MiXCR, one entry per CDR3 protein. The sample includes a few hundred thousand distinct CDR3 sequences, around 34% seen only once; the top ten take roughly 3.5%. Sequencing was done on a sample of axillary lymph node tissue. Receptor source: a female donor with breast cancer. Some clones in this sample may be carry-over from other donors' samples.

V is TRBV24-1 and J is TRBJ1-2, with TRBD1 matching 10 bases. Germline V gives CDR1 KGHDR, CDR2 SFDVKD. The CDR3 extends over 18 amino acids. The J segment lost 4 bases and the V segment lost 3 bases, leaving 13 bases of the junction unmatched. The CDR3 DNA reads as TGTGCCACCAGTGATCCGGGACAGGGGATTGAGGGTTCCTATGGCTACACCTTC. This sequence encodes CATSDPGQGIEGSYGYTF.

There are a few counts of this clonotype. It may be a read error: a sequence one base away is much more abundant. This chain's CDR3 is CASSFVYGRETQYF. The CDR3 nucleotides read TGTGCCAGCAGTTTCGTGTATGGGAGAGAGACCCAGTACTTC. This chain joins TRBV12-3 or TRBV12-4 and TRBJ2-5, with a tentative D call TRBD2 (5 bases). The CDR3 is 14 residues long. V lost 3 bases, J lost 4 bases, and 12 bases lay in between.

Ten or more counts support this clonotype. This sequence joins TRBV7-2 and TRBJ1-2; 8 positions agree with TRBD1. J gave up 6 bases and V 2 bases, and 14 bases lay outside the gene matches. CDR3 length equals 17 residues. Germline lookup yields CDR1 SGHTA and CDR2 FQGNSA. The CDR3 coding sequence is TGTGCCAGCAGCTTATCTAGCCAGGGGGCGCTTTTAAATGGCTACACCTTC. This sequence encodes CASSLSSQGALLNGYTF.

The gene calls are TRBV4-1 and TRBJ2-1, with D uncertain. This CDR3 has 15 amino acids. Germline lookup yields CDR1 MGHRA and CDR2 YSYEKL. Trimming stripped 3 bases from V and 3 bases from J, with 12 bases between. The CDR3 loop reads CASSQWGFGYNEQFF. The DNA of the CDR3 is TGCGCCAGCAGCCAGTGGGGATTCGGCTACAATGAGCAGTTCTTC.

There are many counts of this clonotype. This sequence joins TRBV6-5 and TRBJ1-5; 7 bases align to TRBD1. The V gene end was trimmed by 2 bases and the J gene end by 0 bases; junction bases not matched to a gene: 7. The CDR3 totals 17 residues. CDR1 and CDR2 from the germline V gene are MNHEY and SVGAGI. CDR3 sequence (DNA): TGTGCCAGCAGTTACGGTTTGGGACAGAATAGCAATCAGCCCCAGCATTTT. Translated: CASSYGLGQNSNQPQHF.

In this sample, this clonotype turned up a few times. CDR3 in amino acids: CASTSPGLASDTQYF. The CDR3 DNA reads TGTGCCAGCACTTCCCCGGGACTAGCGTCAGATACGCAGTATTTT. This chain links TRBV6-2 or TRBV6-3 with TRBJ2-3; 10 bases are a match to TRBD2. CDR1 and CDR2 from the germline V gene are MNHEY and SVGEGT. This CDR3 region has 15 residues. Losses at the gene ends were 7 bases for V and 4 bases for J; bases not matched to a gene: 8.

This clonotype appeared many times. The chain combines TRBV5-8 with TRBJ2-5; 9 bases align to TRBD2. The CDR3 totals 15 residues. Per germline, CDR1 SGHTS and CDR2 YDEGEE. V shed 4 bases, J shed 5 bases, and the junction held 9 bases outside the gene matches. The CDR3 is CASSAGLAPGETQYF. The CDR3 DNA reads as TGTGCCAGCAGCGCCGGACTAGCGCCGGGGGAGACCCAGTACTTC.

This clonotype appeared many times. The V and J genes are TRBV2 and TRBJ1-5, with TRBD1 matching over 8 bases. Germline trimming cut 7 bases from V and 2 bases from J; bases unmatched to any gene: 4. Germline V gene sequence: CDR1 SNHLY, CDR2 FYNNEI. The CDR3 loop spans 14 amino acids. This CDR3 reads CASTQGAGNQPQHF. Here the CDR3 DNA reads TGTGCCAGCACCCAGGGGGCGGGCAATCAGCCCCAGCATTTT.

This clonotype was picked up many times. The chain couples TRBV2 to TRBJ1-3, with D possibly being TRBD1 (5 bases). From germline, CDR1 is SNHLY and CDR2 FYNNEI. V was clipped by 3 bases and J by 4 bases, with 13 bases between them. This CDR3 has 15 amino acids. This CDR3 reads CASSETDKGGNTIYF. The CDR3 bases are TGTGCCAGCAGTGAGACAGATAAGGGCGGAAACACCATATATTTT.

This clonotype was seen only a few times. The gene calls are TRBV7-6 and TRBJ2-1; 10 bases match TRBD2. Trimming cost V 5 bases and J 7 bases; bases outside gene matches: 8. This CDR3 has 15 residues. Germline lookup yields CDR1 SGHVS and CDR2 FNYEAQ. The CDR3 loop is CASSEAGGADNEQFF. The CDR3 DNA reads TGTGCCAGCAGCGAAGCGGGGGGGGCGGATAATGAGCAGTTCTTC. The full variable domain, in which reference TRBV7-6 and TRBJ2-1 provide the parts outside the CDR3, is GAGVSQSPRYKVTKRGQDVALRCDPISGHVSLYWYRQALGQGPEFLTYFNYEAQQDKSGLPNDRFSAERPEGSISTLTIQRTEQRDSAMYRCASSEAGGADNEQFFGPGTRLTVL.

The V and J genes are TRBV15 and TRBJ1-5; D gene uncertain. Germline V lookup: CDR1 LNHNV, CDR2 YYDKDF (reference sequence). V was trimmed by 1 base and J by 1 base, leaving 11 bases between them. This CDR3 is 16 amino acids long. The CDR3 spells CATSRGGWGSNQPQHF. The CDR3 DNA follows: TGTGCCACCAGCAGAGGAGGGTGGGGAAGCAATCAGCCCCAGCATTTT.

This chain connects TRBV6-5 to TRBJ1-2; D perhaps matches TRBD1 (5 bases). Germline loops: CDR1 MNHEY, CDR2 SVGAGI. Trimming took off 5 bases at V and 3 bases at J, with 16 bases between the two ends. The CDR3 spans 15 residues. CDR3 coding DNA: TGTGCCAGCAGTCACGATCATTCAGGGTACTATGGCTACACCTTC. It yields the protein CASSHDHSGYYGYTF.

V is TRBV10-3 and J is TRBJ1-5; the D gene is possibly TRBD1 (5 bases). The V gene's germline CDR1 is ENHRY and CDR2 SYGVKD. Trimming stripped 3 bases from V and 6 bases from J, with 9 bases between. The CDR3 loop spans 13 amino acids. CDR3 sequence reads: CAISDRESQPQHF. The DNA for the CDR3 is TGTGCCATCAGTGACAGGGAAAGTCAGCCCCAGCATTTT.

Points on this clonotype: The junction departs from the called germline gene at one end, perhaps through a read error. The chain links TRBV5-5 to TRBJ1-6; TRBD1 matches at 7 bases. CDR1 and CDR2 from the germline V gene are SGHKS and YYEKEE (reference sequence). The CDR3 is made up of 16 amino acids. The CDR3 coding sequence is TGTGCCAGCAGCTTAGCAGGGGGAGGGTATAATTCGCCCCTCCACTTT. Translation gives CASSLAGGGYNSPLHF. The full variable domain, completed using reference TRBV5-5 and TRBJ1-6, is DAGVTQSPTHLIKTRGQQVTLRCSPISGHKSVSWYQQVLGQGPQFIFQYYEKEERGRGNFPDRFSARQFPNYSSELNVNALLLGDSALYLCASSLAGGGYNSPLHFGNGTRLTVT.

V is TRBV5-5 and J is TRBJ2-2; 13 bases match TRBD2. Germline V gene lookup returns CDR1 SGHKS and CDR2 YYEKEE (reference sequence). The V gene end was trimmed by 6 bases and the J gene end by 1 base; junction bases not matched to a gene: 9. The CDR3 is 18 residues long. The CDR3, as DNA: TGTGCCAGCAACCGAGGGGGACTAGCGGGAAAGAACACCGGGGAGCTGTTTTTT. Translated, it gives CASNRGGLAGKNTGELFF. The full variable domain, completed using reference TRBV5-5 and TRBJ2-2, is DAGVTQSPTHLIKTRGQQVTLRCSPISGHKSVSWYQQVLGQGPQFIFQYYEKEERGRGNFPDRFSARQFPNYSSELNVNALLLGDSALYLCASNRGGLAGKNTGELFFGEGSRLTVL.

This clonotype was seen at least ten times. The rearrangement joins TRBV20-1 to TRBJ2-3; no clear D gene. Germline V gene lookup returns CDR1 DFQATT and CDR2 SNEGSKA (reference sequence). CDR3 size: 13 residues. V was pared by 4 bases and J by 4 bases, with 12 bases between. The CDR3 DNA reads as TGCAGTGCTATTGGAGTTAGGGCAGATACGCAGTATTTT. Translation gives CSAIGVRADTQYF.

This clonotype has more than one count but fewer than ten. The V and J genes are TRBV6-1 and TRBJ1-6; a possible D gene is TRBD1 (6 bases). Germline V gene lookup returns CDR1 MNHNS and CDR2 SASEGT. V was pared by 4 bases and J by 0 bases, with 19 bases between. The CDR3 is 19 amino acids. The CDR3 protein is CASSAYRVGTSSYNSPLHF. For the CDR3, the DNA is TGTGCCAGCAGTGCCTACAGGGTTGGGACGAGCTCCTATAATTCACCCCTCCACTTT.

A remark on this clonotype: Possible read error: a much larger clone is one base away. The chain joins TRBV5-1 to TRBJ2-3, with 8 bases fitting TRBD2. This CDR3 is 17 amino acids long. In germline, CDR1 is SGHRS, CDR2 YFSETQ. V dropped 3 bases and J dropped 4; count of bases not matched to a gene: 13. CDR3 coding DNA: TGCGCCAGCAGCTCGATGGCTGGGACTAGGACGCCAGATACGCAGTATTTT. It encodes CASSSMAGTRTPDTQYF.

This clonotype was counted at least ten times. This may arise from a read error, as a much more abundant clone is one base away. The V gene is TRBV20-1, the J gene TRBJ2-1; unclear D gene. CDR3 length equals 14 residues. Germline-derived CDR1 and CDR2 are DFQATT and SNEGSKA (reference sequence). CDR3: CSLPGRQKRTEQFF. The CDR3 coding sequence is TGCAGCCTCCCTGGGCGGCAGAAACGGACTGAGCAGTTCTTC.

This clonotype was counted at least ten times. This chain joins TRBV5-1 and TRBJ2-1; TRBD2 is a possible D gene (7 bases). V was cut by 4 bases and J by 4 bases, with 15 bases left in between. Looked up from germline, CDR1 is SGHRS and CDR2 is YFSETQ. The CDR3 contains 15 residues. The CDR3 region is CASSSGTQRYNEQFF. The CDR3 bases are TGCGCCAGCAGCAGCGGGACACAACGGTACAATGAGCAGTTCTTC.

This clonotype was seen ten or more times. V gene TRBV10-2 combines with J gene TRBJ1-4; maybe TRBD1 (5 bases). The V end lost 9 bases, the J end lost 7 bases, and 15 bases lay between the germline ends. The CDR3 sequence is 13 residues long. The germline V gene has CDR1 WSHSY and CDR2 SAAADI. CDR3 coding DNA: TGCGCCAGTGAAGGGGCCGTGGGTGAAAAACTGTTTTTT. Translating it yields CASEGAVGEKLFF.

V is TRBV28 and J is TRBJ1-2; TRBD1 agrees at 9 bases. CDR1 and CDR2 (germline): MDHEN, SYDVKM. Trimming cost V 5 bases and J 5 bases; bases outside gene matches: 6. CDR3 size: 14 residues. CDR3 nucleotides: TGTGCCAGCAGTCGCGGGACAGGGAAGTATGGCTACACCTTC. Translation: CASSRGTGKYGYTF.

The V gene is TRBV24-1, the J gene TRBJ1-3, with a tentative D call TRBD1 (6 bases). The CDR3 extends over 16 amino acids. Germline V lookup: CDR1 KGHDR, CDR2 SFDVKD. V gave up 5 bases and J gave up 4 bases, with 17 bases separating them. CDR3 sequence reads: CATSATGSGQGNTIYF. The CDR3 DNA is TGTGCCACCAGTGCCACAGGGTCTGGGCAGGGAAACACCATATATTTT.

This chain uses TRBV18 with TRBJ2-3; D uncertain. Germline CDR1 and CDR2: KGHSH and LQKENI. The CDR3 is made up of 13 amino acids. The V and J ends lost 2 bases and 3 bases respectively, with 6 bases between them. CDR3 nucleotides: TGTGCCAGCTCACCATTAAGGACAGATACGCAGTATTTT. This sequence encodes CASSPLRTDTQYF.

V and J are TRBV7-2 and TRBJ2-3; D is possibly TRBD2 (6 bases). Germline CDR1 SGHTA, CDR2 FQGNSA. Trimming left V 1 base short and J 11 bases short, with 16 bases between. The CDR3 runs to 14 residues. CDR3 nucleotides: TGTGCCAGCAGCTTAGTCATAGCGGACAATGAGCAGTATTTT. Amino acid sequence: CASSLVIADNEQYF. The full variable domain, rest sourced from reference TRBV7-2 and TRBJ2-3, is GAGVSQSPSNKVTEKGKDVELRCDPISGHTALYWYRQSLGQGLEFLIYFQGNSAPDKSGLPSDRFSAERTGGSVSTLTIQRTQQEDSAVYLCASSLVIADNEQYFGPGTRLTVL.

In this sample, this clonotype turned up a few times. V and J are TRBV28 and TRBJ2-7, with D perhaps TRBD1 or TRBD2 (5 bases each). Per germline, CDR1 MDHEN and CDR2 SYDVKM. Trimming shortened V by 6 bases and J by 2 bases, and 17 bases separated the two germline ends. This CDR3 is 15 amino acids long. The CDR3 loop reads CASSGFGGDAYEQYF. The CDR3 DNA follows: TGTGCCAGCAGCGGCTTTGGGGGAGATGCCTACGAGCAGTACTTC.

This sequence joins TRBV6-6 and TRBJ1-3; no clear D. The CDR3 loop spans 18 amino acids. In germline, CDR1 is MNHNY, CDR2 SVGAGI (reference sequence). V lost 0 bases to trimming and J lost 4 bases, with 19 bases between them. CDR3 sequence: CASSYSSVYWEEGNTIYF. CDR3 in DNA: TGTGCCAGCAGTTACTCGAGCGTTTATTGGGAGGAGGGAAACACCATATATTTT.

This chain uses TRBV2 with TRBJ1-6, with D perhaps matching TRBD1 (5 bases). V was shortened by 3 bases and J by 0 bases, with 24 bases between the two germline ends. Germline-derived CDR1 and CDR2 are SNHLY and FYNNEI. The CDR3 is 21 residues long. CDR3 DNA sequence: TGTGCCAGCAGTGAGACTAGAGCGAACACCGGGGACGGCTCCTATAATTCACCCCTCCACTTT. This codes for CASSETRANTGDGSYNSPLHF.

This clonotype showed up many times. V usage is TRBV5-5 and J usage is TRBJ2-3; 14 positions match TRBD2. V lost 9 bases, J lost 6 bases, and 9 bases stayed unmatched. Looked up from germline, CDR1 is SGHKS and CDR2 is YYEKEE (reference sequence). The CDR3 runs 15 residues. The CDR3 is CATRRLAGGMDTQYF. In nucleotides, the CDR3 is TGTGCCACCAGGCGACTAGCGGGAGGGATGGATACGCAGTATTTT.

This clonotype has only a few counts. V and J are TRBV5-6 and TRBJ2-2, with 8 bases lining up with TRBD2. This CDR3 is built from 18 residues. J lost 2 bases, V lost 1 base, and 10 bases had no gene match. CDR1 and CDR2 (germline): SGHDT, YYEEEE. The CDR3 region has the DNA TGTGCCAGCAGCTTGCGAACCCGGACTAGCCCTAACACCGGGGAGCTGTTTTTT. This translates into CASSLRTRTSPNTGELFF.

This clonotype was seen only a few times. The chain is built from TRBV6-1 and TRBJ2-5; 7 bases agree with TRBD2. With V trimmed by 5 bases and J by 1 base, 4 bases remained unmatched. Germline V CDR1 and CDR2: MNHNS, SASEGT. The CDR3 contains 14 residues. CDR3 nucleotide sequence: TGTGCCAGCAGTAACGGCGGGAGCCAAGAGACCCAGTACTTC. Protein sequence: CASSNGGSQETQYF.

This clonotype came up many times. The chain combines TRBV4-1 with TRBJ2-5; either TRBD1 or TRBD2 may fit D (7 bases each). V lost 1 base and J 4 bases, leaving 19 bases between the germline ends. The germline gives CDR1 MGHRA, CDR2 YSYEKL. The CDR3 is 17 residues long. Here the CDR3 reads CASSQANLGGGGETQYF. In DNA, the CDR3 is TGCGCCAGCAGCCAAGCGAATCTGGGAGGGGGCGGAGAGACCCAGTACTTC.